The clone carrying this T cell receptor (beta chain) was counted only a few times. This entry comes from a study of blood T cell repertoires in COVID-19. Repertoires were generated with immunoSEQ multiplex PCR, while TCRdb's copy carries only in-frame clones and drops some. In the table there are under 100,000 clones, around 86% of which are singletons. Sequenced input: peripheral blood. This receptor was taken from a woman aged 65 to 85 with acute or convalescent COVID-19.

CDR3 sequence reads: CASSLGSTGMDNSPLHF. In DNA form, the CDR3 reads TGTGCCAGCAGCTTAGGCTCGACAGGGATGGATAATTCACCCCTCCACTTT. The chain carries TRBV7-9 and TRBJ1-6, with 7 bases that match TRBD1. Trimming removed 1 base from V and 5 bases from J; junction bases left unmatched: 8. From germline, CDR1 is SEHNR and CDR2 FQNEAQ (reference sequence). The CDR3 has 17 amino acids.